This T cell receptor beta chain was identified in a study of PD-1 blockade in classical Hodgkin lymphoma. General study findings and limits: Still unresolved is the cause of the repertoire differences, which may be disease activity or prior therapy. With CD4+ cells, TCR diversity rose significantly by C4D1, but not with CD8+ cells. Exclusion covered patients beginning nivolumab under 1 year post-ASCT.

The protocol was immunoSEQ multiplex PCR, while the TCRdb copy is restricted to in-frame clones and leaves out a portion. The sample carries some 15,000 clones, over 70% recorded once. As for time point: cycle 4 day 1 (C4D1), after five to seven weeks of nivolumab. Every one of the patients relapsed after autologous stem cell transplantation (brentuximab vedotin exposure was variable). With magnetic negative selection, CD4+ T cells were purified from PBMCs that had been thawed. About this clone itself: Its antigen is not identified.

Germline-derived CDR1 and CDR2 are MNHNY and SVGAGI (reference sequence). V lost 7 bases, J lost 4 bases, and 14 bases lay in between. The CDR3 totals 15 residues. The sequencing here drew on CD4+ T cells from blood, taken before the fourth cycle of nivolumab. The sequence came from a human donor with classical Hodgkin lymphoma. The chain is built from TRBV6-6 and TRBJ2-6; TRBD1 is a possible D gene (5 bases). The DNA for the CDR3 is TGTGCCAGCATACCCGGCAGGGCCGGGGCCAACGTCCTGACTTTC. This sequence encodes CASIPGRAGANVLTF.